The present TCR beta chain was sequenced within a study of blood T cell repertoires in COVID-19. Germline V gene sequence: CDR1 LNHDA, CDR2 SQIVND (reference sequence). V was pared by 6 bases and J by 6 bases, with 7 bases of the junction left unmatched. The CDR3 is made up of 15 amino acids. Libraries were prepared by immunoSEQ multiplex PCR; TCRdb keeps only in-frame clonotypes and omits some of them. The table has 65,000 to 80,000 clones, about 87% seen once. The chain has TRBV19 and TRBJ2-1; 11 bases fit TRBD2. The sequencing sample was made of peripheral blood. This clonotype was sampled from a man aged 45 to 65 with active COVID-19. The DNA of the CDR3 is TGTGCCAGTAGCCCTCTAGCGGGGGGCATCAATGAGCAGTTCTTC. It is translated as CASSPLAGGINEQFF. Together with reference TRBV19 and TRBJ2-1, the CDR3 gives the full variable domain: DGGITQSPKYLFRKEGQNVTLSCEQNLNHDAMYWYRQDPGQGLRLIYYSQIVNDFQKGDIAEGYSVSREKKESFPLTVTSAQKNPTAFYLCASSPLAGGINEQFFGPGTRLTVL.